The rows below give T cell receptor beta chains drawn from one sample of a study of T-cell memory formation after mild COVID-19. MiXCR, run by TCRdb on the 5' RACE reads, gives a single entry per CDR3 protein. Of around 390,000 distinct CDR3 sequences listed, around a sixth were seen once; the top ten hold about 22%. The sample consisted of PBMCs or a T cell subset sorted from them (not recorded which). The receptors originated from a man aged 18 to 30 who had mild COVID-19 (a few samples of this study predate the infection). Cell type and time point are not known. Each CDR3 is given with its conserved first and last residue. The D gene is left open where the match is weak. A row's size may be missing; if present it is once, few, many or a size class.

V,length,J,size,D,DNA,CDR3
TRBV28,15,TRBJ2-2,-,-,TGTGCCAGCAGTTCGGCGGACCGAACGGGCGGGGAGCTGTTTTTT,CASSSADRTGGELFF
TRBV20-1,14,TRBJ2-7,-,TRBD1,TGCAGTGCTAGCCCAAGGACAGGGGGCTACGAGCAGTACTTC,CSASPRTGGYEQYF
TRBV24-1,11,TRBJ2-5,-,-,TGTGCCACCAGTGATTTGAGGGGCCAGTACTTC,CATSDLRGQYF
TRBV29-1,14,TRBJ2-1,-,TRBD2,TGCAGCGGGGGTGGGACTAGCGGGTTCAATGAGCAGTTCTTC,CSGGGTSGFNEQFF
TRBV12-3/TRBV12-4,15,TRBJ2-5,many,-,TGTGCCAGCAGTCTAGAGGGGGCGGGACAAGAGACCCAGTACTTC,CASSLEGAGQETQYF
TRBV20-1,14,TRBJ2-5,many,TRBD2,TGCAGTGCTAGAGGACTAGCGGGGGTAGAGACCCAGTACTTC,CSARGLAGVETQYF
TRBV9,17,TRBJ2-1,few,TRBD1,TGTGCCAGCAGCGTCAGGCCCCACCGGGACAGGGGCAATGAGCAGTTCTTC,CASSVRPHRDRGNEQFF
TRBV5-1,17,TRBJ2-5,-,TRBD2,TGCGCCAGCAGCTTGGTCTCCGGGGGGGCCTTCCAAGAGACCCAGTACTTC,CASSLVSGGAFQETQYF
TRBV7-2,14,TRBJ1-4,many,-,TGTGCCAGCAGCTCTTCCAGGGGCTATGAAAAACTGTTTTTT,CASSSSRGYEKLFF
TRBV12-3/TRBV12-4,15,TRBJ2-7,-,-,TGTGCCAGCAGTTTAGTGGGCGCGGAGAGCTACGAGCAGTACTTC,CASSLVGAESYEQYF
TRBV6-6,16,TRBJ2-2,few,-,TGTGCCAGCAGTTCTTTCCCCGCTAGGGGCGCCGGGGAGCTGTTTTTT,CASSSFPARGAGELFF
TRBV10-3,11,TRBJ2-2,-,-,TGTGCCATCAGTGCCCCCGGGGAGCTGTTTTTT,CAISAPGELFF
TRBV20-1,13,TRBJ1-1,few,-,TGCAGTGCTAGAGATGTGTCCGCCCTTACCGCTTTCTTT,CSARDVSALTAFF
TRBV10-3,12,TRBJ1-1,few,-,TGTGCCATCAGTGATTTTAAGGCCGAAGCTTTCTTT,CAISDFKAEAFF
TRBV7-6,19,TRBJ1-1,few,TRBD1,TGTGCCAGCAGCTCCTTGAGGTTACGGGGAACAGGGGGGAACACTGAAGCTTTCTTT,CASSSLRLRGTGGNTEAFF
TRBV11-2,14,TRBJ2-2,many,-,TGTGCCAGCAGCCGGACAACGAACACCGGGGAGCTGTTTTTT,CASSRTTNTGELFF
TRBV5-6,15,TRBJ1-2,many,-,TGTGCCAGCATCGCGAGGACGGCCTGGGGTTATGGCTACACCTTC,CASIARTAWGYGYTF
TRBV7-2,13,TRBJ2-3,few,TRBD1,TGTGCCAGCAGCTTACGACAGGGAGATACGCAGTATTTT,CASSLRQGDTQYF
TRBV4-3,18,TRBJ2-2,few,TRBD2,TGCGCCAGCAGCCAAGCCACCCTAGCGGGGGGGCTAACCGGGGAGCTGTTTTTT,CASSQATLAGGLTGELFF
TRBV30,14,TRBJ2-7,few,-,TGTGCCTGGAGTGTCTATCGGGGGTTGTACGAGCAGTACTTC,CAWSVYRGLYEQYF
TRBV20-1,13,TRBJ1-5,-,-,TGCAGTGCTAGAGAAACTAGCAATCAGCCCCAGCATTTT,CSARETSNQPQHF
TRBV4-1,17,TRBJ2-7,-,TRBD1,TGCGCCAGCAGCCAAGAAGTGGGGACAGGGGGCTCCTACGAGCAGTACTTC,CASSQEVGTGGSYEQYF
TRBV29-1,13,TRBJ1-2,-,TRBD1,TGCAGCGGGGCGACAGGGGACTGGTATGGCTACACCTTC,CSGATGDWYGYTF
TRBV20-1,14,TRBJ1-4,few,TRBD1,TGCAGTGCTAGAGCGGGACAGGGGAAGGAAAAACTGTTTTTT,CSARAGQGKEKLFF
TRBV7-2,15,TRBJ2-5,-,-,TGTGCCAGCAGCTACCAGGGGGGGGGCCGTGAGACCCAGTACTTC,CASSYQGGGRETQYF
TRBV5-5,14,TRBJ1-4,few,-,TGTGCCAGCAGCCCCACCCGACAGGAAGGAAAACTGTTTTTT,CASSPTRQEGKLFF
TRBV12-3/TRBV12-4,15,TRBJ2-1,few,TRBD2,TGTGCCAGCAGTCCTAGCGGGGGGGCGGTCAATGAGCAGTTCTTC,CASSPSGGAVNEQFF
TRBV20-1,14,TRBJ2-2,few,TRBD1,TGCAGTGCCAGGTCCAGGGGGATCACCGGGGAGCTGTTTTTT,CSARSRGITGELFF